These 32 T cell receptor beta chains were all obtained from the same sample, sequenced in a study of OX40 agonist ivuxolimab in advanced cancers. Sequenced by immunoSEQ multiplex PCR; TCRdb stores in-frame clones only, minus some. The sample has more than 30,000 clones, around 88% seen once. The sample in question was CD4+ or CD8+ T cells sorted from blood, obtained in a trial of the OX40 agonist ivuxolimab. Receptor source: an adult with an advanced solid tumor such as melanoma, head and neck, liver or kidney cancer.

The V gene is TRBV10-3, the J gene TRBJ1-4; 11 bases match TRBD1. Germline CDR1 reads ENHRY; CDR2 reads SYGVKD. The CDR3 sequence is 16 residues long. V shed 4 bases, J shed 4 bases, and the junction held 5 bases outside the gene matches. The CDR3 sequence: CAISGTGGSGNEKLFF. The CDR3 DNA reads TGTGCCATCAGTGGGACAGGGGGCTCGGGTAATGAAAAACTGTTTTTT.

The sample holds one count of this clone. The chain joins TRBV27 to TRBJ2-1; D is perhaps TRBD2 (5 bases). Germline loops: CDR1 MNHEY, CDR2 SMNVEV (reference sequence). The germline V and J ends were trimmed by 8 bases and 0 bases, with 23 bases remaining between them. The CDR3 loop spans 18 amino acids. CDR3 sequence (DNA): TGTGCCAGCCTCCGTGACCCACGGGAACCAACCTCCTACAATGAGCAGTTCTTC. Protein: CASLRDPREPTSYNEQFF.

V gene TRBV25-1 combines with J gene TRBJ2-2, with TRBD2 matching 11 bases. The CDR3 covers 18 residues. In germline, CDR1 is MGHDK, CDR2 SYGVNS. The ends lost 8 bases at V and 3 bases at J; junction bases unmatched: 14. This chain's CDR3 is CASARTSGLSGDTGELFF. Here the CDR3 DNA reads TGTGCCAGCGCTCGGACTAGCGGGCTTTCGGGTGACACCGGGGAGCTGTTTTTT.

The chain links TRBV5-6 to TRBJ2-1; 9 bases are shared with TRBD2. CDR1 and CDR2 from the germline V gene are SGHDT and YYEEEE. The CDR3 has 15 amino acids. The J segment lost 2 bases and the V segment lost 4 bases, leaving 4 bases of the junction unmatched. The CDR3 protein is CASSLGLATYNEQFF. The CDR3 DNA is TGTGCCAGCAGCCTCGGACTAGCGACCTACAATGAGCAGTTCTTC.

This chain connects TRBV28 to TRBJ1-2; 8 positions match TRBD1. The CDR3 totals 17 residues. The ends lost 8 bases at V and 4 bases at J; junction bases unmatched: 18. Germline CDR1 MDHEN, CDR2 SYDVKM. CDR3 sequence reads: CASPSKPLQGAPYGYTF. In nucleotides, the CDR3 is TGTGCCAGCCCGTCTAAGCCCCTCCAGGGGGCACCCTATGGCTACACCTTC.

Turning to this clone: The junction differs from germline at one of its ends, possibly a read error. The CDR3 DNA reads as TGTGCCAGCAGTTTATTGCCAGGGATCAATGAAAACCTGTTTTTT. This codes for CASSLLPGINENLFF. This sequence joins TRBV27 and TRBJ1-4, with a weak D call TRBD1 (5 bases). The germline V gene has CDR1 MNHEY and CDR2 SMNVEV (reference sequence). The CDR3 has 15 residues.

The chain employs TRBV27 and TRBJ2-2, with 11 bases lining up with TRBD2. Trimming cost V 2 bases and J 7 bases; bases outside gene matches: 9. The CDR3 consists of 17 residues. CDR1 is MNHEY and CDR2 is SMNVEV in the germline V gene (reference sequence). The CDR3 DNA is TGTGCCAGCAGTTTAAATAGCGGGAGGGTATTAAACGGGGAGCTGTTTTTT. Its protein is CASSLNSGRVLNGELFF.

This chain uses TRBV14 with TRBJ2-1; 10 bases are shared with TRBD1. Losses at the gene ends were 6 bases for V and 3 bases for J; bases not matched to a gene: 11. The CDR3 runs 17 residues. Germline V CDR1 and CDR2: SGHDN, FVKESK. CDR3 sequence (DNA): TGTGCCAGCAGAAAACATGGGACAGGGGATAGCTACAATGAGCAGTTCTTC. Encoded protein: CASRKHGTGDSYNEQFF.

The chain uses TRBV28 and TRBJ1-5, with D unclear. Germline CDR1 reads MDHEN; CDR2 reads SYDVKM. Deletions cut 5 bases from V and 6 bases from J, with 17 bases between. This CDR3 has 15 amino acids. The CDR3 nucleotides are TGTGCCAGCAGTCCCACGGTGGCGTGGGGTCAGCCCCAGCATTTT. Residues: CASSPTVAWGQPQHF. The variable domain in full, with the rest retrieved from reference TRBV28 and TRBJ1-5, is DVKVTQSSRYLVKRTGEKVFLECVQDMDHENMFWYRQDPGLGLRLIYFSYDVKMKEKGDIPEGYSVSREKKERFSLILESASTNQTSMYLCASSPTVAWGQPQHFGDGTRLSIL.

The chain uses TRBV4-3 and TRBJ1-1; TRBD1 might be the D (6 bases). The CDR3 covers 15 residues. V was trimmed by 2 bases and J by 3 bases, leaving 13 bases between them. Germline-derived CDR1 and CDR2 are LGHNA and YSLEER. The CDR3 DNA follows: TGCGCCAGCAGCCAAACAGGGAGGGAGTACACTGAAGCTTTCTTT. It encodes CASSQTGREYTEAFF.

The V and J genes are TRBV28 and TRBJ2-7; the D is unclear. The CDR3 sequence is 12 residues long. Germline CDR1 MDHEN, CDR2 SYDVKM. Trimming cost V 6 bases and J 2 bases, with 8 bases left between them. The DNA for the CDR3 is TGTGCCAGCAGCCACCTGACCTACGAGCAGTACTTC. It specifies CASSHLTYEQYF.

The V gene is TRBV11-2, the J gene TRBJ2-2; D unclear. Germline lookup yields CDR1 SGHAT and CDR2 FQNNGV. There are 16 residues in the CDR3. The V gene lost 1 base and the J gene lost 1 base, with 10 bases spanning the gap. In DNA form, the CDR3 reads TGTGCCAGCAGCTTAGTTGGCCTGGTGAACACCGGGGAGCTGTTTTTT. The encoded protein is CASSLVGLVNTGELFF.

The chain is built from TRBV29-1 and TRBJ2-1, with 8 bases lining up with TRBD2. CDR1 SQVTM and CDR2 ANQGSEA come from the germline V gene. The junction had 8 bases not matched to a gene; V was cut back by 7 bases and J by 0 bases. The CDR3 contains 15 residues. The CDR3 reads CSARGAGGSYNEQFF. The CDR3 DNA sequence: TGCAGCGCCCGGGGGGCGGGAGGCTCCTACAATGAGCAGTTCTTC.

V is TRBV19 and J is TRBJ1-1, with 12 positions matching TRBD1. This CDR3 has 17 residues. Losses at the gene ends were 4 bases for V and 4 bases for J; bases not matched to a gene: 10. Germline values: CDR1 LNHDA, CDR2 SQIVND (reference sequence). The CDR3 is CASSTGTGGIVGTEAFF. CDR3 sequence (DNA): TGTGCCAGTAGTACCGGGACAGGGGGCATTGTAGGCACTGAAGCTTTCTTT.

This chain joins TRBV29-1 and TRBJ2-3; no clear D. V was pared by 7 bases and J by 2 bases, with 16 bases between. This CDR3 is 14 amino acids long. Germline V gives CDR1 SQVTM, CDR2 ANQGSEA. CDR3 nucleotide sequence: TGCAGCGCCTACCGCCCTAGTCCCACAGATACGCAGTATTTT. Its protein is CSAYRPSPTDTQYF.

A single count supports this clone. This chain connects TRBV25-1 to TRBJ2-1, with D perhaps TRBD2 (5 bases). The germline gives CDR1 MGHDK, CDR2 SYGVNS. Trimming pared 8 bases from V and 12 bases from J, leaving 11 bases between. The CDR3 has 10 amino acids. The CDR3 nucleotides read TGTGCCAGCGGAGGTTCTTGGCAGTTCTTC. This encodes CASGGSWQFF.

The gene calls are TRBV9 and TRBJ2-4; TRBD1 aligns across 7 bases. In germline, CDR1 is SGDLS, CDR2 YYNGEE. The V and J ends lost 3 bases and 6 bases, in that order; junction bases with no gene match: 6. The CDR3 contains 14 residues. The CDR3 nucleotides read TGTGCCAGCAGCGATGACAGGGCTGGAAACATTCAGTACTTC. Amino acids: CASSDDRAGNIQYF.

About this clone itself: Other DNA sequences in the sample encode the same CDR3. V and J are TRBV9 and TRBJ1-5; D is ambiguous. Trimming took 0 bases from V and 1 from J, leaving 5 bases between them. Germline V gene sequence: CDR1 SGDLS, CDR2 YYNGEE. This CDR3 has 14 amino acids. This CDR3 is CASSVGGSNQPQHF. The CDR3 bases are TGTGCCAGCAGCGTAGGCGGGAGCAATCAGCCCCAGCATTTT.

The chain recombines TRBV11-2 with TRBJ2-3, with D possibly being TRBD1 or TRBD2 (6 bases each). Germline V CDR1 and CDR2: SGHAT, FQNNGV. Trimming stripped 5 bases from V and 0 bases from J, with 12 bases between. This CDR3 comprises 15 residues. The DNA for the CDR3 is TGTGCCAGCAGCGTAGGGGGGCCAAGCACAGATACGCAGTATTTT. It encodes CASSVGGPSTDTQYF.

The chain is built from TRBV9 and TRBJ1-5, with a possible D match to TRBD1 (6 bases). CDR1 is SGDLS and CDR2 is YYNGEE in the germline V gene. The CDR3 is 17 amino acids. Trimming stripped 1 base from V and 1 base from J, with 15 bases between. The CDR3 DNA reads as TGTGCCAGCAGCGTATCAAGCAGGGGCTTGAGCAATCAGCCCCAGCATTTT. Residues: CASSVSSRGLSNQPQHF.

The rearrangement links TRBV9 to TRBJ2-7; 7 bases align to TRBD1. CDR1 is SGDLS, CDR2 YYNGEE, per germline. J lost 0 bases, V lost 0 bases, and 6 bases had no gene match. The CDR3 runs 16 residues. CDR3 sequence reads: CASSVVGQASSYEQYF. The CDR3 nucleotides are TGTGCCAGCAGCGTAGTTGGACAGGCAAGCTCCTACGAGCAGTACTTC.

The chain carries TRBV29-1 and TRBJ2-7; TRBD2 aligns across 12 bases. V shed 6 bases, J shed 0 bases, and the junction held 3 bases outside the gene matches. The CDR3 spans 14 residues. Germline V lookup: CDR1 SQVTM, CDR2 ANQGSEA. CDR3 nucleotide sequence: TGCAGCGTCTTGACTAGCGGGAGCTCCTACGAGCAGTACTTC. This translates into CSVLTSGSSYEQYF.

This chain uses TRBV19 with TRBJ1-1; no definite D call. Trimming left V 7 bases short and J 1 base short, with 10 bases between. The length of the CDR3 is 13 residues. Germline V gives CDR1 LNHDA, CDR2 SQIVND (reference sequence). CDR3 coding DNA: TGTGCCAGTAATGTACCAAGGAACACTGAAGCTTTCTTT. Translating gives CASNVPRNTEAFF.

This clone was found a few times. The chain couples TRBV4-3 to TRBJ2-7; no clear D gene. Germline V gene data show CDR1 as LGHNA and CDR2 as YSLEER. The ends were cut back, 4 bases at V and 2 bases at J, with 15 bases in the middle. The CDR3 is 15 amino acids. The CDR3 loop reads CASSREVGTPYEQYF. CDR3 sequence (DNA): TGCGCCAGCAGCCGAGAGGTGGGTACCCCCTACGAGCAGTACTTC.

The V and J genes are TRBV28 and TRBJ2-1; D uncertain. Germline V lookup: CDR1 MDHEN, CDR2 SYDVKM. V lost 3 bases to trimming and J lost 9 bases, with 12 bases between them. The CDR3 spans 13 residues. Here the CDR3 reads CASSLGRLGEQFF. CDR3 DNA: TGTGCCAGCAGTTTGGGCAGGCTTGGTGAGCAGTTCTTC.

This clone was recorded once. The chain joins TRBV29-1 to TRBJ2-3; 8 bases are a match to TRBD2. V was clipped by 6 bases and J by 5 bases; unmatched bases: 13. The CDR3 spans 15 residues. CDR1 is SQVTM and CDR2 is ANQGSEA in the germline V gene. DNA of the CDR3: TGCAGCGTCCTTGGGGCAGCGGGAGTTGAAGATACGCAGTATTTT. This sequence encodes CSVLGAAGVEDTQYF.

The rearrangement links TRBV10-2 to TRBJ2-1; D is unresolved. Trimming left V 10 bases short and J 7 bases short, with 11 bases between. Germline CDR1 reads WSHSY; CDR2 reads SAAADI. The CDR3 loop spans 11 amino acids. In nucleotides, the CDR3 is TGCGCCACCTCATATACAAATGAGCAGTTCTTC. Translating it yields CATSYTNEQFF.

This clone has just one count. The chain links TRBV27 to TRBJ1-4; D gene unclear. V lost 6 bases and J lost 7, with 12 bases in between. The CDR3 is 13 amino acids. Germline CDR1 is MNHEY and CDR2 is SMNVEV (reference sequence). Written as DNA, the CDR3 is TGTGCCAGCAGCCATGGTTCAGGTGAAAAACTGTTTTTT. Translating it yields CASSHGSGEKLFF.

This clone is medium-sized (0.01 to 0.1%). The V call is TRBV5-8, the J call TRBJ1-2; D gene ambiguous. This CDR3 comprises 14 residues. Between the trimmed V and J ends, which lost 4 bases and 5 bases, there was a span of 15 bases. Germline V gene data show CDR1 as SGHTS and CDR2 as YDEGEE. The CDR3 region is CASSLRASGYGYTF. DNA of the CDR3: TGTGCCAGCAGCCTGCGTGCGTCCGGTTATGGCTACACCTTC.

This chain links TRBV9 with TRBJ1-3; D might be TRBD1 (6 bases). The germline CDR1 and CDR2 sequences are SGDLS and YYNGEE. The CDR3 has 17 amino acids. Trimming pared 9 bases from V and 1 base from J, leaving 23 bases between. CDR3 DNA: TGTGCCAATCCCCTGTTGGGGGGCTGGGTGTCTGGAAACACCATATATTTT. Its protein product is CANPLLGGWVSGNTIYF.

The chain carries TRBV6-6 and TRBJ2-1; no definite D call. Deletions cut 3 bases from V and 6 bases from J, with 3 bases between. Germline V gives CDR1 MNHNY, CDR2 SVGAGI (reference sequence). The CDR3 runs to 11 residues. The CDR3 DNA follows: TGTGCCAGCAGTTATAGCAATGAGCAGTTCTTC. The encoded protein is CASSYSNEQFF.

The chain is built from TRBV28 and TRBJ2-2; D unclear. Trimming shortened V by 1 base and J by 0 bases, and 15 bases separated the two germline ends. Per germline, CDR1 MDHEN and CDR2 SYDVKM. The CDR3 totals 18 residues. The chain's CDR3 is CASSLSPAKGPNTGELFF. CDR3 DNA sequence: TGTGCCAGCAGTTTATCCCCAGCAAAGGGCCCGAACACCGGGGAGCTGTTTTTT.